This T cell receptor (beta chain) comes out of a study of T cells in localized non-small cell lung cancer. Study results and caveats: T cell clonality was highest in uninvolved adjacent lung, above tumor. Longer survival (overall) was linked to higher T cell density in blood.

With respect to this clone: Its antigen is not identified.

Generated by immunoSEQ multiplex PCR, the TCRdb table keeps only in-frame clones and is missing some. The table has nearly 25,000 clones, under 95% seen once; the top ten hold about 16%. Germline CDR1 SGHTA, CDR2 FQGTGA. The ends lost 5 bases at V and 8 bases at J; junction bases unmatched: 17. The CDR3 is 17 amino acids. This chain uses TRBV7-3 with TRBJ2-1, with TRBD2 matching 8 bases. The sequencing here drew on peripheral blood, taken before any cancer treatment. The receptor was derived from a man between 40 and 75 years old with stage III squamous cell lung carcinoma. The CDR3 spells CASSTTPGGGSPHEQFF. The CDR3 region has the DNA TGTGCCAGCAGCACAACCCCGGGCGGGGGGAGCCCCCATGAGCAGTTCTTC.